The clone carrying this TCR beta chain was seen ten or more times. Its antigen is still unknown. CDR3 length equals 15 residues. The V end was cut by 7 bases, the J end by 5 bases, with 20 bases between. Germline lookup yields CDR1 LNHDA and CDR2 SQIVND (reference sequence). The sample comes from a study of T cells in Graves' hyperthyroidism and ophthalmopathy. Overall study: Specimen type is peripheral blood, collected at initial diagnosis prior to any treatment.

Study results and caveats: Patients with ophthalmopathy were separated from those with stable hyperthyroidism by a 13 V-J model.

The CDR3 regions of TCR beta were amplified from RNA transcripts. The HTBI primer set served for first-round RT-PCR of the TCR CDR3. TCRdb passed the multiplex PCR reads through MiXCR, listing each CDR3 protein once. The table records 500,000 to 750,000 distinct CDR3 sequences, approximately 15% of them present only once. Each diagnosis drew on symptoms, thyroxine, TRAb, thyroid ultrasound and orbital computed tomography findings. Sequencing was done on a sample of blood. The chain has TRBV19 and TRBJ1-1, with D possibly being TRBD1 (5 bases). The source is a woman aged 18-35 years with Graves' ophthalmopathy. CDR3 sequence: CASTPARVGKTEAFF. As DNA, the CDR3 is TGTGCCAGTACCCCCGCCAGGGTCGGGAAGACTGAAGCTTTCTTT.